The entry below describes one T cell receptor (beta chain). The antigen is undetermined. The data derive from a study of CD8+CD57+ T cells in acquired aplastic anemia. Study in general: DNA per sorted CD4+ or CD8+ sample ranged roughly 0.19 to 27.4 ug, averaging 3.2 ug.

Findings of the study overall: The study identified almost 30 CD8+ CDR3 sequences shared by patients and controls.

V lost 10 bases, J lost 0 bases, and 4 bases stayed unmatched. The germline V gene has CDR1 MNHNS and CDR2 SASEGT. The CDR3 runs to 13 residues. Using genomic DNA as the template, TCR beta VDJ and CDR3 profiling was carried out. TCRdb reanalysed the reads using MiXCR and keeps one entry per CDR3 protein. The sample lists 65,000 or so distinct CDR3 sequences, 45% to 70% occurring once. The source is a human donor in good health, serving as a control. Sequencing input: sorted CD4+, CD8+, or CD8+CD57+ T cells (not recorded which) from PBMCs. This chain connects TRBV6-1 to TRBJ2-7, with TRBD1 matching 9 bases. CDR3 nucleotide sequence: TGTGCCACCCGGACAGGGGTCTCCTACGAGCAGTACTTC. Protein product: CATRTGVSYEQYF.